These 19 T cell receptor beta chains share one sample of origin, sequenced in a study of control samples from healthy donors and cancer patients. Profiling relied on immunoSEQ multiplex PCR, and the TCRdb table lists in-frame clones only, not all of them. The profile covers roughly 69,000 clones, with around 80% appearing a single time and 15% to 19% taken by the ten largest. Sequencing was performed on blood. These receptors came from a man aged 55 to 69 in good health.

The chain joins TRBV7-3 to TRBJ2-5, with 7 bases fitting TRBD1. CDR3 length: 14 amino acids. The germline CDR1 and CDR2 sequences are SGHTA and FQGTGA. V was pared by 5 bases and J by 4 bases, with 7 bases of the junction left unmatched. The CDR3 here is CASSPHGQAETQYF. DNA for the CDR3: TGTGCCAGCAGCCCACACGGACAGGCAGAGACCCAGTACTTC.

This chain joins TRBV7-2 and TRBJ2-1; TRBD1 aligns across 9 bases. Germline trimming cut 5 bases from V and 9 bases from J; bases unmatched to any gene: 11. From germline, CDR1 is SGHTA and CDR2 FQGNSA. The CDR3 totals 15 residues. CDR3 sequence (DNA): TGTGCCAGCAGCCTCGGGACAGGGAACTGGGGTGAGCAGTTCTTC. This sequence encodes CASSLGTGNWGEQFF.

The chain uses TRBV9 and TRBJ2-3, with D tentatively TRBD1 (6 bases). The germline V and J ends were trimmed by 3 bases and 2 bases, with 16 bases remaining between them. The CDR3 extends over 16 amino acids. Per the germline V gene, CDR1 is SGDLS and CDR2 is YYNGEE. CDR3: CASSAWGLGNTDTQYF. CDR3 nucleotide sequence: TGTGCCAGCAGCGCCTGGGGGCTGGGTAACACAGATACGCAGTATTTT.

The chain couples TRBV6-6 to TRBJ2-1; 8 positions agree with TRBD2. In germline, CDR1 is MNHNY, CDR2 SVGAGI (reference sequence). The CDR3 extends over 15 amino acids. Unmatched junction bases numbered 9, after V lost 3 bases and J lost 8 bases. CDR3 in amino acids: CASSYTGGLAYEQFF. CDR3 sequence (DNA): TGTGCCAGCAGTTATACGGGAGGGCTTGCATATGAGCAGTTCTTC.

The rearrangement links TRBV18 to TRBJ1-6; D gene unclear. This CDR3 spans 13 amino acids. Looked up from germline, CDR1 is KGHSH and CDR2 is LQKENI. Trimming took 3 bases from V and 8 from J, leaving 8 bases between them. CDR3 region: CASSPGVDSPLHF. The CDR3 region has the DNA TGTGCCAGCTCACCGGGAGTAGATTCACCCCTCCACTTT.

This chain joins TRBV12-3 or TRBV12-4 and TRBJ1-6, with D maybe TRBD1 (6 bases). This CDR3 spans 13 amino acids. The V end lost 3 bases, the J end lost 9 bases, and 9 bases lay between the germline ends. CDR3 protein: CASSFEGVSPLHF. The CDR3 DNA is TGTGCCAGCAGTTTCGAGGGGGTTTCACCCCTCCACTTT.

The V and J genes are TRBV9 and TRBJ2-3; 8 nucleotides match TRBD1. CDR1 is SGDLS, CDR2 YYNGEE, per germline. The CDR3 has 16 residues. V shed 4 bases, J shed 0 bases, and the junction held 7 bases outside the gene matches. Here the CDR3 DNA reads TGTGCCAGCAGCTATGGACAGGGTTCTAGCACAGATACGCAGTATTTT. Amino acids: CASSYGQGSSTDTQYF.

This rearrangement joins TRBV20-1 to TRBJ2-5; either TRBD1 or TRBD2 may fit D (5 bases each). Germline V lookup: CDR1 DFQATT, CDR2 SNEGSKA (reference sequence). V was shortened by 3 bases and J by 1 base, with 9 bases between the two germline ends. This CDR3 region has 13 residues. The CDR3 loop reads CSASTGTQETQYF. In DNA form, the CDR3 reads TGCAGTGCTAGTACCGGGACCCAAGAGACCCAGTACTTC.

The CDR3 loop is CASSLGVSGANVLTF. The CDR3 bases are TGCGCCAGCAGCCTAGGGGTTTCTGGGGCCAACGTCCTGACTTTC. V and J are TRBV4-1 and TRBJ2-6; D is perhaps TRBD1 (5 bases). Trimming removed 4 bases at V and 1 base at J, with 8 bases between. The CDR3 has 15 residues. The germline V gene encodes CDR1 MGHRA and CDR2 YSYEKL.

In this sample, this clone turned up a few times. V is TRBV6-2 or TRBV6-3 and J is TRBJ1-2; a weak D match, TRBD1 (5 bases). Germline values: CDR1 MNHEY, CDR2 SVGEGT. V dropped 6 bases and J dropped 5 bases, with 16 bases sitting between them. The CDR3 loop spans 14 amino acids. CDR3 residues: CASSGTIASYGYTF. CDR3 coding DNA: TGTGCCAGCAGCGGGACTATAGCCTCGTATGGCTACACCTTC.

This chain links TRBV28 with TRBJ1-2, with D unresolved. V was shortened by 6 bases and J by 6 bases, with 5 bases between the two germline ends. The CDR3 loop spans 10 amino acids. Germline CDR1 and CDR2: MDHEN and SYDVKM. Written as DNA, the CDR3 is TGTGCCAGCAGCCGAAATGGCTACACCTTC. It is translated as CASSRNGYTF.

The chain's CDR3 is CASREGLVSHGELFF. The CDR3 nucleotides are TGTGCCAGCAGGGAGGGACTAGTTTCTCACGGGGAGCTGTTTTTT. The chain carries TRBV7-2 and TRBJ2-2; TRBD2 aligns across 8 bases. CDR1 is SGHTA, CDR2 FQGNSA, per germline. The CDR3 sequence is 15 residues long. With V trimmed by 6 bases and J by 7 bases, 10 bases remained unmatched.

The genes are TRBV19 and TRBJ2-1, with D unresolved. CDR1 and CDR2 (germline): LNHDA, SQIVND (reference sequence). The CDR3 covers 15 residues. Trimming stripped 4 bases from V and 0 bases from J, with 10 bases between. The CDR3 nucleotides read TGTGCCAGTAGTACTGCGACGGACTCCTACAATGAGCAGTTCTTC. It yields the protein CASSTATDSYNEQFF.

V and J are TRBV18 and TRBJ2-2; no firm D call. The CDR3 covers 15 residues. The germline V gene encodes CDR1 KGHSH and CDR2 LQKENI. V was shortened by 2 bases and J by 0 bases, with 7 bases between the two germline ends. The CDR3 DNA is TGTGCCAGCTCACCAGGACGAGCGAACACCGGGGAGCTGTTTTTT. Translated: CASSPGRANTGELFF.

The rearrangement joins TRBV12-3 or TRBV12-4 to TRBJ2-5; D is undetermined. The V gene lost 7 bases and the J gene lost 2 bases, with 8 bases spanning the gap. The CDR3 is made up of 12 amino acids. CDR3 DNA sequence: TGTGCCAGCAAGAGAGAGCAAGAGACCCAGTACTTC. This sequence encodes CASKREQETQYF.

This chain links TRBV30 with TRBJ1-1; D is unclear. V lost 0 bases and J lost 3, with 20 bases in between. The CDR3 has 17 amino acids. CDR1 is GTSNPN, CDR2 SVGIG, per germline (reference sequence). The CDR3 reads CAWSVISPQRSDTEAFF. CDR3 coding DNA: TGTGCCTGGAGTGTAATCAGTCCGCAGCGGTCAGACACTGAAGCTTTCTTT.

The chain is built from TRBV28 and TRBJ2-7; tentatively, D is TRBD1 or TRBD2 (6 bases each). The CDR3 extends over 17 amino acids. V lost 8 bases, J lost 4 bases, and 27 bases lay in between. From germline, CDR1 is MDHEN and CDR2 SYDVKM. The CDR3 region has the DNA TGTGCCAGCTTCCCCCGGGGGCGGGAAGGGTTTCGGTACGAGCAGTACTTC. It specifies CASFPRGREGFRYEQYF.

The chain links TRBV10-2 to TRBJ1-6; 8 positions match TRBD1. The V gene end was trimmed by 4 bases and the J gene end by 3 bases; junction bases not matched to a gene: 5. Germline V gene sequence: CDR1 WSHSY, CDR2 SAAADI. The CDR3 totals 16 residues. CDR3 coding DNA: TGCGCCAGCAGTGGTACCAGGGGGCTCTATAATTCACCCCTCCACTTT. Amino acid sequence: CASSGTRGLYNSPLHF.

The gene calls are TRBV23-1 and TRBJ1-2; the D is unclear. TRBV23-1 is flagged as an ORF with uncertain function. Trimming removed 3 bases at V and 4 bases at J, with 6 bases between. The CDR3 is 12 residues long. The CDR3 DNA reads TGCGCCAGCAGTCATCGTCTCTATGGCTACACCTTC. It encodes CASSHRLYGYTF.